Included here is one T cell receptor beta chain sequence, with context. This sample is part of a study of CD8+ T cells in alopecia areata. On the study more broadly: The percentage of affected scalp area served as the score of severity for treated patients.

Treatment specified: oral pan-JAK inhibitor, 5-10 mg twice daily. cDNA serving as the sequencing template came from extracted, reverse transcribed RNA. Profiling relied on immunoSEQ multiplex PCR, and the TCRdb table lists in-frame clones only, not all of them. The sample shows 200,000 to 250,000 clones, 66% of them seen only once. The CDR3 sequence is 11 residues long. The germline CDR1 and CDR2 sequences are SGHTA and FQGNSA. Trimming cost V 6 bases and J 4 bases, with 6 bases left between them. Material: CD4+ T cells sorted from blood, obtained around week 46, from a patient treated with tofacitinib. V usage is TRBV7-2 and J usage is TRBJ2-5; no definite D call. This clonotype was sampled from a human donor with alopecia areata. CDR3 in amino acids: CASRLRETQYF. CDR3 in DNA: TGTGCCAGCAGGCTGAGAGAGACCCAGTACTTC.